Given below is one TCR beta chain in context. Its antigen is still unknown. Base qualities are not at hand, and no much larger clone is one base apart. To sequence the TCRbeta CDR3 region, genomic DNA was isolated from the sorted cells. TCRbeta CDR3 regions were sequenced using the immunoSEQ Assay. TCRdb limited this immuneACCESS table to in-frame rearrangements with V and J called. A share of clones is missing; checked studies link under half to unresolved V genes, and the rest is unexplained. In this sample the table shows 95,000 to 150,000 clones, less than 95% of which occur a single time. The leading ten clones occupy about 0.81% of the sample. The trial excluded patients who had a history of autoimmune disease or were on systemic immunosuppression. Peripheral blood for TCR sequencing was collected from all dose cohorts at baseline, on cycle 4 day 1, and on cycle 7 day 1. The samples were drawn from a first-in-human, open-label, multicenter phase I dose-escalation trial of ivuxolimab. Adults with locally advanced or metastatic melanoma, renal cell carcinoma, hepatocellular carcinoma or head and neck squamous cell carcinoma were enrolled in the trial. Before TCR sequencing, CD4+ T cells and CD8+ T cells were sorted from peripheral blood as separate populations.

This specimen comes from a study of OX40 agonist ivuxolimab in advanced cancers. Describing the broader study: Ivuxolimab, which targeted the costimulatory receptor OX40 (CD134), was an agonistic, fully human IgG2 monoclonal antibody. Intravenous ivuxolimab was administered to patients every 2 weeks at six dose levels: 0.01, 0.1, 0.3, 1.5, 3 and 10 mg/kg. Of the approximately 50 dose-escalation patients, hepatocellular carcinoma was present in around 20, melanoma in around 15, renal cell carcinoma in 9 and head and neck cancer in 9. In the dose-escalation cohort, roughly 82% of patients were male, and the mean age was roughly 56 years with a range of about 20 to 90. Prior anti-PD-1, anti-PD-L1 or anti-CTLA-4 therapy was permitted, and checkpoint inhibitors had been received by around 39% of dose-escalation patients. Partial responses occurred in three dose-escalation patients, of whom one had hepatocellular carcinoma and two had cutaneous melanoma. Peripheral TCRbeta sequencing aimed to test whether ivuxolimab altered TCR sequence diversity and caused clonal T-cell expansion. The paper describes the monotherapy dose-escalation part (N of about 54 patients) of the phase I trial of ivuxolimab.

Relative to germline, V is 7 bases shorter and J is 8 bases shorter, with 14 bases between their ends. From the germline V gene, CDR1 is MDHEN and CDR2 is SYDVKM. Taken from cysteine to phenylalanine, the CDR3 has 13 residues. Solely the CDR3 DNA is kept, with 39 bases framed from the first base. Here is what the overall study found, with its caveats: After ivuxolimab, CD8+ T cells had more expanded clones than CD4+ T cells on average. Low levels of normalized T-cell clonal expansion were also seen in some nonresponding patients. Which antigens the clonally expanded peripheral T cells were specific for was not determined. In the 0.1-3.0 mg/kg groups, partial responders were among the patients with the lowest normalized peripheral clonal expansion, particularly in CD8+ T cells. At doses from 0.1 to 3.0 mg/kg, clonal expansion was seen in both CD4+ and CD8+ blood T cells between baseline and week 6.

The V and J segments used are TRBV28 and TRBJ2-2; a weak D assignment points to TRBD2 (5 bases agree). This specimen was CD4+ or CD8+ T cells sorted from blood, taken in a trial of the OX40 agonist ivuxolimab. The receptor was derived from an adult with an advanced solid tumor such as melanoma, head and neck, liver or kidney cancer. The DNA reads as follows: TGTGCCAGCAACTCGGAGGCGAGAGGGGAGCTGTTTTTT. Its protein product is CASNSEARGELFF.